A single sample is the source of the 8 T cell receptor beta chains below, sequenced in a study of cytomegalovirus exposure and HLA in healthy donors. Profiling relied on immunoSEQ multiplex PCR, and the TCRdb table lists in-frame clones only, not all of them. The repertoire holds 150,000 to 180,000 clones, with around 84% as singletons. Sequencing was performed on PBMCs. These receptors all stem from a human donor in good health.

J is TRBJ2-7 and V is TRBV30, with D unclear. The CDR3 consists of 13 residues. Germline V gene sequence: CDR1 GTSNPN, CDR2 SVGIG (reference sequence). V shed 1 base and J shed 3 bases, with 10 bases lying between them. The CDR3 region is CAWSGRVSYEQYF. Written as DNA, the CDR3 is TGTGCCTGGAGTGGTCGTGTTAGCTACGAGCAGTACTTC.

This chain joins TRBV7-2 and TRBJ1-5; D is ambiguous. V lost 1 base to trimming and J lost 0 bases, with 7 bases between them. CDR3 length equals 15 residues. Germline CDR1 SGHTA, CDR2 FQGNSA. The chain's CDR3 is CASSLDQISNQPQHF. Here the CDR3 DNA reads TGTGCCAGCAGCTTAGACCAGATTAGCAATCAGCCCCAGCATTTT.

This clone was seen more than once but under ten times. The V gene is TRBV7-2, the J gene TRBJ1-1; TRBD1 agrees at 10 bases. The trim removed 4 bases at V and 1 base at J, leaving 3 bases unmatched. CDR3 length: 15 residues. CDR1 SGHTA and CDR2 FQGNSA come from the germline V gene. The CDR3 reads CASSSRTGGNTEAFF. The CDR3 DNA is TGTGCCAGCAGCTCCAGGACAGGGGGGAACACTGAAGCTTTCTTT.

Written as DNA, the CDR3 is TGCGCCAGCAGCTTGTGGCAGGGTGGCAACGAGCAGTACTTC. Residues: CASSLWQGGNEQYF. This chain links TRBV5-1 with TRBJ2-7; a weak D match, TRBD1 (5 bases). V lost 1 base to trimming and J lost 5 bases, with 13 bases between them. The germline CDR1 and CDR2 sequences are SGHRS and YFSETQ. This CDR3 has 14 amino acids.

The rearrangement uses TRBV28 and TRBJ1-4; tentatively, D is TRBD1 (5 bases). Trimming removed 5 bases from V and 0 bases from J, with 10 bases in between. Germline V gene lookup returns CDR1 MDHEN and CDR2 SYDVKM. The CDR3 is 15 residues long. The CDR3 spells CASSVRQTTNEKLFF. CDR3 sequence (DNA): TGTGCCAGCAGTGTGAGACAGACAACTAATGAAAAACTGTTTTTT.

The chain joins TRBV12-5 to TRBJ1-1, with 7 bases matching TRBD1. Germline V gives CDR1 LGHNT, CDR2 FRNRAP. This CDR3 spans 13 amino acids. The J segment lost 6 bases and the V segment lost 7 bases, leaving 8 bases of the junction unmatched. The CDR3 DNA follows: TGTGCTAGTGATAAGGACAGGCGAGCTGAAGCTTTCTTT. Its protein product is CASDKDRRAEAFF.

The rearrangement joins TRBV9 to TRBJ2-1; possible D gene TRBD1, 6 bases. V was clipped by 0 bases and J by 4 bases, with 8 bases between them. Per the germline V gene, CDR1 is SGDLS and CDR2 is YYNGEE. The CDR3 has 14 amino acids. The chain's CDR3 is CASSVGGQYNEQFF. CDR3 in DNA: TGTGCCAGCAGCGTAGGAGGACAGTACAATGAGCAGTTCTTC.

The genes are TRBV30 and TRBJ1-4, with TRBD1 matching 8 bases. From germline, CDR1 is GTSNPN and CDR2 SVGIG (reference sequence). This CDR3 comprises 13 residues. V gave up 8 bases and J gave up 6 bases; unmatched junction bases: 8. The CDR3 loop reads CARQQGGDEKLFF. CDR3 in DNA: TGTGCCAGACAACAGGGGGGAGATGAAAAACTGTTTTTT.